This T cell receptor beta chain was obtained from a study of cytomegalovirus exposure and HLA in healthy donors. Broader study findings: In a later analysis, a missense DCLRE1C variant was linked to TCR beta V- and J-gene trimming. The CMV antigen specificity of a few CMV-associated chains was confirmed through in vitro analysis. Other equally common chains were less clonally expanded than HLA-associated TCR beta chains, a later analysis showed.

Primers included in the PCR were 60 Vbeta and 13 Jbeta primers. Method: immunoSEQ multiplex PCR; TCRdb's copy keeps in-frame clones and lacks some. The table includes approximately 180,000 clones, around 83% detected once. In regard to this clone: Its antigen is currently unknown.

Germline loops: CDR1 SGDLS, CDR2 YYNGEE. The CDR3 consists of 15 residues. The V end lost 4 bases, the J end lost 2 bases, and 14 bases lay between the germline ends. This receptor was identified in a woman in her 40s in good health and CMV-seronegative. This chain joins TRBV9 and TRBJ2-3; a weak D match, TRBD1 (5 bases). The sequenced sample consisted of PBMCs. In nucleotides, the CDR3 is TGTGCCAGCAGCTCCCGGACACTACTCACAGATACGCAGTATTTT. This sequence encodes CASSSRTLLTDTQYF.